This T cell receptor (beta chain) was sequenced in a study of shared clonotypes between healthy human individuals. Study-level findings and limits: Estimated richness was generally greater in naive than memory subsets.

With regard to this clone: Its antigen is as yet unknown.

The CDR3 length is 18 residues. The germline V and J ends were trimmed by 1 base and 1 base, with 18 bases remaining between them. Per germline, CDR1 SGHTA and CDR2 FQGNSA. TCRdb's table, derived via immunoSEQ multiplex PCR, lists solely in-frame clones and lacks some. The sample has 950,000 to 1,100,000 clones; about 75% are singletons. This chain links TRBV7-2 with TRBJ2-3, with D possibly matching TRBD2 (6 bases). Sequencing used memory CD4+ T cells sorted from blood. The subset: CD45RA-negative fraction. The source of this sequence is a man aged 18-30 years in good health. The CDR3 spells CASSLVAAGLTGTDTQYF. The CDR3 nucleotides are TGTGCCAGCAGCTTAGTTGCCGCGGGACTGACGGGCACAGATACGCAGTATTTT.